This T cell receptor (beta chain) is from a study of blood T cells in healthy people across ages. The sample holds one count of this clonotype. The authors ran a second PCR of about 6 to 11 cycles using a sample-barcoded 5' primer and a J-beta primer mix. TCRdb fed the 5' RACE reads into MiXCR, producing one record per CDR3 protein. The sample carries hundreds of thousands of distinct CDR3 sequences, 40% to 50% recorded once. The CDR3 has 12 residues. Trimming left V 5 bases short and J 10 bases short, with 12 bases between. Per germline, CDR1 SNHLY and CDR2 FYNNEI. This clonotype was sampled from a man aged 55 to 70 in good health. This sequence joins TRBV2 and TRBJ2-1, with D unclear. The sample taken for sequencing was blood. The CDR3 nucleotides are TGTGCCAGCAGTAGTTTAGGGTACGAGCAGTTCTTC. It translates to CASSSLGYEQFF.